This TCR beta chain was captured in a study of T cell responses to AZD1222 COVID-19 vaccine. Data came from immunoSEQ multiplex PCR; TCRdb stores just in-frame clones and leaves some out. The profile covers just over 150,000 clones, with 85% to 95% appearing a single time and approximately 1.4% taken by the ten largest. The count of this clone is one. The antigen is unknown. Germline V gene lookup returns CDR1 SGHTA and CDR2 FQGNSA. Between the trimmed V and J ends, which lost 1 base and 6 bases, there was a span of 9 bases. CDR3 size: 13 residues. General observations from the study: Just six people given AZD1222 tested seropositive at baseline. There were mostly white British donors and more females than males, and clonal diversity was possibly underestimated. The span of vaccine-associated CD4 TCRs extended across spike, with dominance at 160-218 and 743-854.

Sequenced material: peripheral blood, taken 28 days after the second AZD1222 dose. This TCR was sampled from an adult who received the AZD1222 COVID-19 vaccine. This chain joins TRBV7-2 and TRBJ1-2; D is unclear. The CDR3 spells CASSLGFSDGYTF. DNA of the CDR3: TGTGCCAGCAGCTTAGGGTTTTCGGATGGCTACACCTTC.